The TCR beta chain under discussion was sequenced for a study of shared clonotypes between healthy human individuals (dated by TCRdb to between 2020 and 2021). In the study overall: The cohort comprised a couple of women and three men aged 18 to 49 years. For each donor, three plates each were used for CD4 naive and CD4 memory, two plates were used for CD8 naive, and one plate was used for CD8 memory. Blood TCR repertoires of roughly five healthy adults were deeply sequenced to estimate repertoire size and the extent of clonotype sharing between individuals. To increase sequencing depth and limit assay-specific biases, different laboratories used diverse techniques to prepare libraries and sequence TCR repertoires. Per donor, leukapheresis produced somewhere between about 0.94 and 9.5 billion PBMCs.

Using the deep immunoSEQ assay, TCR CDR3 regions were amplified from genomic DNA by multiplex PCR. Extracted genomic DNA from each cell subset was spread evenly across all wells of several immunoSEQ 96-well plates, with each plate serving as a replicate. For sorted subsets, about 200 ng genomic DNA, equal to tens of thousands of T cell genomes, was loaded into each replicate PCR. Purified libraries were measured with a Qubit 3.0 fluorometer, size-checked on a Bioanalyzer 2100, and measured again with the KAPA Library Quantification kit. A separate single-read 150-cycle Illumina NextSeq 550 flow cell was used to sequence each immunoSEQ 96-well plate. On the authors' methods: The immunoSEQ output contained only junctional sequences without quality scores, so filtering could not match that applied to full-length reads. To assign V/J genes and CDR3, sequences were annotated against IMGT germline references using PyIR, a Python wrapper for IgBLAST v1.9. Any read was removed if the V/J assignment was weak (E-value above 1e-6), the CDR3 was missing, or the read contained stop codons, out-of-frame junctions, or ambiguous translated residues. V3J clonotypes were defined as sequences sharing an identical inferred V gene, J gene, and CDR3 amino acid sequence. Percentage overlap between repertoires was computed as shared unique clonotypes divided by the size of the smaller repertoire. Richness of each repertoire was evaluated using RTK rarefaction, the Chao1 estimator, and Recon v2.1 estimates of unobserved clonotypes. Generation probabilities for all TCRbeta clonotypes obtained by the gDNA method from a few donors were computed using OLGA. In its TCRdb copy, this immuneACCESS table keeps in-frame sequences only and misses some clones. Where compared with another copy, unresolved V genes explain less than half of these, and the others have no known cause. V and J calls and clone size follow that table, whereas D and trimming were derived from the DNA. The sample has hundreds of thousands of clones on record, 55% to 75% of them singletons. 1.5% to 2% of the sample belongs to the ten largest clones.

Only one count was recorded for this clone. Its antigen is still unknown. No per-base quality is available; no much larger clone lies one base away. General study outcomes and caveats: Incomplete sequencing was indicated by rarefaction of sorted-subset datasets, despite the large sequencing depth. Across a handful of donors, approximately 5% of naive CD4, over 3% of naive CD8, 2% to 2.5% of memory CD4, and over 0.35% of memory CD8 clonotypes were shared. Because the study included only a small number of donors, the genetic and exposure-history diversity represented was limited. Compared with non-shared clonotypes, the clonotypes found in all four sorted-subset donors had higher generation probabilities. Pairwise subsampling indicated that sequencing depth was expected to affect the degree of clonotype sharing among donors. Estimated clonotype richness was generally larger for naive than for memory subsets. Sampling was restricted to blood, and TCR repertoires in tissues likely differ from the TCR repertoires found in blood.

The donors were healthy, HIV-negative adults who had no recently reported acute infections or vaccinations. All donors were Caucasian adults living in Nashville, Tennessee, USA. CD4+ T cells were enriched by magnetic negative selection; naive cells were then positively selected on CD45RA, and the negative fraction formed the memory subset. Blood was obtained by leukapheresis, after which PBMCs were separated by Ficoll-Histopaque density gradient centrifugation and cryopreserved in liquid nitrogen vapor phase. Analytical flow cytometry was used to check the purity and quantity of every magnetically sorted T cell population. Genomic DNA was isolated from every sorted fraction and measured by UV absorbance on a Nanodrop 2000c. The source is a woman aged 30 to 39 in good health. Specimen: memory CD4+ T cells sorted from blood. This sample's cell subset or site label indicates: CD45RA-negative fraction.

The base sequence is TGTGCCAGCAGCCGGATAACAAAGCCCGGCACGGGCTCTAACTATGGCTACACCTTC. Its translation reads: CASSRITKPGTGSNYGYTF. Recombination joined TRBV7-9 with TRBJ1-2, with the D gene uncertain. The germline V gene (reference sequence) provides CDR1 SEHNR and CDR2 FQNEAQ. V gives up 5 bases and J gives up 0 bases, and the segment between their germline ends measures 25 bases. There are 19 amino acids in the CDR3, from cysteine to phenylalanine inclusive. Of all the DNA, just the CDR3 is kept, 57 bases in frame from base 1.